This T cell receptor (beta chain) was identified in a study of blood T cell repertoires in COVID-19 (dated by TCRdb to 2018 to 2021). For the wider study: Samples covering the acute and convalescent phases of COVID-19 were provided by collaborators in the United States, Italy and Spain. The repertoires were made available in a free public database intended to serve as a resource for research on the immune response to SARS-CoV-2. Samples came from the ongoing ImmuneRACE study (first 160 participants) plus 1,254 subjects from 6 global collaborators. Subjects who had been exposed to COVID-19, were actively infected with it, or had recovered from it provided the deeply sampled blood TCRbeta repertoires that made up the dataset. Where available, HLA class I and class II types were taken from metadata supplied by the sample provider and were not determined by assay-based typing. Sample metadata almost always included a de-identified subject ID, COVID-19 status, age in years and sex. The material from the prospective study consisted of cDNA or gDNA derived from T cells, B-cell-depleted T cells, or PBMCs. Paper-wide results and their limitations: Clinical and demographic metadata were provided uncurated, with the amount varying by source and participant.

Collaborating institutions collected whole blood in K2EDTA tubes following their own protocols. For TCRbeta analysis, collaborators shipped samples as frozen whole blood, isolated PBMCs, or DNA extracted from either of those sample types. TCRbeta CDR3 regions were amplified from genomic DNA using the immunoSEQ Assay, a bias-controlled multiplex PCR. The study's own analysis went as follows. The number of nucleated cells in each sample was estimated from the amplification of reference gene primers within the assay. To quantify the absolute abundance of each unique TCRbeta CDR3 rearrangement, sequence reads were collapsed and filtered. For each sample, productive Simpson clonality was calculated as the square root of Simpson's diversity index across productive rearrangements. TCRdb re-hosts the immuneACCESS table, in-frame sequences only. Its copies lack some clones; in the studies checked, an unresolved V gene accounts for under half of them, and the cause for the rest is not known. That table supplies the V and J calls and clone size; D and trimming were determined from the DNA. In all, the sample holds about 150,000 clones, and 84% of those were seen once. The ten largest clones take up around 5% of the sample.

Turning to this clone: What this receptor recognizes is not known. The record has no base qualities; no much larger clone is one base away.

Trimming accounts for 10 bases at V and 0 bases at J, while the number of junction bases matched to no gene is 8. The CDR3 spans 17 residues, from the cysteine through the phenylalanine. Only the CDR3 region is kept as DNA, spanning 51 bases read in frame from base 1. CDR1 and CDR2 (MGHDK, SYGVNS) derive from the germline V gene. The chain joins TRBV25-1 to TRBJ2-6, with 11 bases matching TRBD1. Sample: peripheral blood. The receptor was derived from a human donor in a cohort sampled during active COVID-19. The CDR3 protein is CATEDRGQFSGANVLTF. The sequence in DNA is TGTGCCACCGAGGACAGGGGGCAATTCTCTGGGGCCAACGTCCTGACTTTC.